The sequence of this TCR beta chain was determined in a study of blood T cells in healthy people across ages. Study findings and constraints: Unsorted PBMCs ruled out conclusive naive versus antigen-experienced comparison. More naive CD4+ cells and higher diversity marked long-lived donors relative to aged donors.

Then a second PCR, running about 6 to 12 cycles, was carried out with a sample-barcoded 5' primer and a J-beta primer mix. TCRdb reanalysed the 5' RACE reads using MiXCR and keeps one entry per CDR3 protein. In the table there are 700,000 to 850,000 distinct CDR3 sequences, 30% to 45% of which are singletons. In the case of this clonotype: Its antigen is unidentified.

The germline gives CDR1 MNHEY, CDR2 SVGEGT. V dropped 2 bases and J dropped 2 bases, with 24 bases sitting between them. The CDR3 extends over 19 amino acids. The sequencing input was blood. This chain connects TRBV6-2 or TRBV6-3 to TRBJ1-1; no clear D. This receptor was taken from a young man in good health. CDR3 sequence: CASSYPRTPGSDLNTEAFF. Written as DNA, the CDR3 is TGTGCCAGCAGTTACCCTCGAACTCCTGGGTCTGATTTAAACACTGAAGCTTTCTTT.